This is a list of T cell receptor beta chains from one sample in a study of cytomegalovirus exposure and HLA in healthy donors. Generated by immunoSEQ multiplex PCR, the TCRdb table keeps only in-frame clones and is missing some. The table includes approximately 77,000 clones, roughly four fifths detected once. The specimen sequenced was PBMCs. The receptors stem from a male donor in good health and CMV-seropositive. The CDR3 runs from the conserved cysteine through the conserved F or W. Each record gives: clone size, V gene, D gene, J gene, CDR3 protein, CDR3 DNA. D genes are given only for firm matches. Rows may omit the clone size; those that give it use once, few, many or a size class.

NA	TRBV10-2	TRBD1	TRBJ1-2	CASSDSPRQGLLYTF	TGCGCCAGCAGTGATTCCCCGAGACAGGGTTTACTCTACACCTTC
NA	TRBV5-4	NA	TRBJ1-2	CASSLNYGYTF	TGTGCCAGCAGCCTCAACTATGGCTACACCTTC
NA	TRBV27	TRBD1	TRBJ1-2	CASGGQGNNYGYTF	TGTGCCAGCGGGGGACAGGGTAATAACTATGGCTACACCTTC
NA	TRBV30	TRBD1	TRBJ1-5	CAWGQGVHQPQHF	TGTGCCTGGGGACAGGGTGTTCATCAGCCCCAGCATTTT
NA	TRBV6-5	NA	TRBJ2-7	CASSYEEGGEEQYF	TGTGCCAGCAGTTATGAGGAGGGTGGCGAGGAGCAGTACTTC
NA	TRBV28	NA	TRBJ2-3	CASRDTKPTDTQYF	TGTGCCAGCAGGGACACAAAACCCACAGATACGCAGTATTTT
NA	TRBV7-9	TRBD1	TRBJ1-1	CASSLSTGTGVNTEAFF	TGTGCCAGCAGCTTATCTACCGGGACAGGGGTGAACACTGAAGCTTTCTTT
NA	TRBV2	TRBD1	TRBJ2-6	CANTQGAGANVLTF	TGTGCCAACACACAGGGGGCTGGGGCCAACGTCCTGACTTTC
NA	TRBV5-1	NA	TRBJ2-5	CASSNGPGGTQYF	TGCGCCAGCAGCAACGGGCCAGGAGGGACTCAGTACTTC
NA	TRBV19	TRBD2	TRBJ2-3	CASRGLQDTQYF	TGTGCCAGTAGGGGACTACAAGATACGCAGTATTTT
NA	TRBV7-8	TRBD2	TRBJ2-3	CASSFQTSGGTDTQYF	TGTGCCAGCAGCTTCCAGACTAGCGGAGGCACAGATACGCAGTATTTT
NA	TRBV5-8	NA	TRBJ2-7	CASSPQYEQYF	TGTGCCAGCAGCCCCCAATACGAGCAGTACTTC
NA	TRBV7-9	NA	TRBJ1-5	CSSSPGGAGNQPQHF	TGTTCCAGCAGCCCGGGGGGGGCGGGCAATCAGCCCCAGCATTTT
NA	TRBV6-4	NA	TRBJ2-2	CASSDSRTRGGELFF	TGTGCCAGCAGTGACTCGCGTACACGCGGCGGGGAGCTGTTTTTT
NA	TRBV19	TRBD2	TRBJ2-1	CASSPRLAIYNEQFF	TGTGCCAGTAGTCCGAGACTAGCGATATACAATGAGCAGTTCTTC
NA	TRBV11-2	NA	TRBJ2-7	CASSGNREYEQYF	TGTGCCAGCAGCGGGAACAGGGAATACGAGCAGTACTTC
NA	TRBV11-2	TRBD2	TRBJ2-3	CASSSLRLAGGITDTQYF	TGTGCCAGCAGCTCCCTCCGACTAGCGGGGGGAATCACAGATACGCAGTATTTT
NA	TRBV29-1	TRBD1	TRBJ1-2	CSVRGQGMSNYGYTF	TGCAGCGTTAGGGGACAGGGGATGTCGAACTATGGCTACACCTTC
NA	TRBV11-2	NA	TRBJ1-2	CASSSPQGAYGYTF	TGTGCCAGCAGCTCACCCCAGGGCGCGTATGGCTACACCTTC
few	TRBV7-3	NA	TRBJ2-5	CASSLRGFQETQYF	TGTGCCAGCAGCTTACGAGGTTTCCAAGAGACCCAGTACTTC
few	TRBV29-1	NA	TRBJ2-3	CSASEVRDTQYF	TGCAGCGCCTCGGAGGTTAGGGATACGCAGTATTTT
few	TRBV9	TRBD1	TRBJ1-5	CASSAREGAGNQPQHF	TGTGCCAGCAGCGCCAGAGAGGGGGCAGGCAATCAGCCCCAGCATTTT
NA	TRBV7-2	NA	TRBJ1-3	CASSAKITDTIYF	TGTGCCAGCAGTGCGAAGATCACGGACACCATATATTTT
NA	TRBV28	TRBD1	TRBJ2-2	CASSSGSYRTGAETGELFF	TGTGCCAGCAGCTCAGGGAGTTATCGGACAGGGGCGGAAACCGGGGAGCTGTTTTTT
NA	TRBV9	NA	TRBJ1-2	CASSVDHGIYGYTF	TGTGCCAGCAGCGTAGACCACGGGATCTATGGCTACACCTTC
NA	TRBV28	TRBD1	TRBJ2-2	CASSLFISGTGGNTGELFF	TGTGCCAGCAGTCTATTTATTTCAGGGACAGGGGGCAACACCGGGGAGCTGTTTTTT
NA	TRBV4-3	NA	TRBJ1-5	CASSQWQGDQPQHF	TGCGCCAGCAGCCAATGGCAGGGCGATCAGCCCCAGCATTTT
few	TRBV5-1	TRBD2	TRBJ2-3	CASSPEREGGTDTQYF	TGCGCCAGCAGCCCGGAGCGGGAGGGTGGCACAGATACGCAGTATTTT
once	TRBV7-9	NA	TRBJ1-1	CASSLRGGDTEAFF	TGTGCCAGCAGCTTGAGGGGAGGGGACACTGAAGCTTTCTTT